This TCR beta chain was captured by sequencing in a study of cytomegalovirus exposure and HLA in healthy donors. CDR1 is PRHDT and CDR2 is FYEKMQ in the germline V gene (reference sequence). CDR3 length: 14 amino acids. V lost 3 bases, J lost 9 bases, and 15 bases lay in between. The study ran its PCR with 60 Vbeta and 13 Jbeta primers. Assay used: immunoSEQ multiplex PCR; TCRdb lists only in-frame clones, some missing. The top ten clones hold 0.83% of a sample with more than 95,000 clones, 15% of them seen once. This clone was detected a few times. Its antigen is currently unknown. Overall study results and limits: Being productive about 87% or about 30% of the time was typical of most TCR beta V segments in an earlier analysis.

Unrecorded immune exposures were likely, despite nominal health at sampling. The chain has TRBV13 and TRBJ2-1, with TRBD2 as a possible D gene (5 bases). This TCR derives from a female donor in good health and CMV-seronegative. Sequenced input: PBMCs. In DNA, the CDR3 is TGTGCCAGCAGCTTGACTAACCCAATTAGTGAGCAGTTCTTC. Translation gives CASSLTNPISEQFF.